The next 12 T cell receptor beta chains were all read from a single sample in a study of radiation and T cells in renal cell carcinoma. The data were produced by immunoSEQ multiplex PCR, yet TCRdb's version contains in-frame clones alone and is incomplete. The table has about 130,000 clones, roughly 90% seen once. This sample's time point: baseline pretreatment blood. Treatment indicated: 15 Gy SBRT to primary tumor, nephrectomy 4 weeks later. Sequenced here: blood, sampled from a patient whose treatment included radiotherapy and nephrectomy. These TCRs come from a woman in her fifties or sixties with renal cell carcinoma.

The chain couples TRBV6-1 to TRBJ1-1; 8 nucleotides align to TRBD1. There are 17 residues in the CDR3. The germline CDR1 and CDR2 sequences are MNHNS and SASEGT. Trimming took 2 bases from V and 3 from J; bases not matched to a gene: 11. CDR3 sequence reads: CASSERTGPWRHTEAFF. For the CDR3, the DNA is TGTGCCAGCAGTGAAAGGACAGGGCCGTGGCGGCACACTGAAGCTTTCTTT.

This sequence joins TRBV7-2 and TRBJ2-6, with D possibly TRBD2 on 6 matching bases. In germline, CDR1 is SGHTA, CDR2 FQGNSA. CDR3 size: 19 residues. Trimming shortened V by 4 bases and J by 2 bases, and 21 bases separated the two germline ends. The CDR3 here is CASSSPRWRGSAGANVLTF. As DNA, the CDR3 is TGTGCCAGCAGCTCCCCCAGGTGGCGGGGAAGTGCTGGGGCCAACGTCCTGACTTTC.

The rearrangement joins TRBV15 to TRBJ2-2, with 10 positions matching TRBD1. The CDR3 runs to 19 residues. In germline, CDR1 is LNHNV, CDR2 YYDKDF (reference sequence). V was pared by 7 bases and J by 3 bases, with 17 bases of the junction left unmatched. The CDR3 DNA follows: TGTGCCACCACCGCAGGGACAGGGGAATCCGGGCCCTACACCGGGGAGCTGTTTTTT. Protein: CATTAGTGESGPYTGELFF. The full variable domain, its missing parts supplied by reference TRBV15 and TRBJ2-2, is DAMVIQNPRYQVTQFGKPVTLSCSQTLNHNVMYWYQQKSSQAPKLLFHYYDKDFNNEADTPDNFQSRRPNTSFCFLDIRSPGLGDTAMYLCATTAGTGESGPYTGELFFGEGSRLTVL.

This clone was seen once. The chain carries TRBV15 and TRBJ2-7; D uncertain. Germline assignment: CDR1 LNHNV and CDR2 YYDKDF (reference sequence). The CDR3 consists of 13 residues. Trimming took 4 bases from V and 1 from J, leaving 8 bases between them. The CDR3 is CATSTGESYEQYF. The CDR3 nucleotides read TGTGCCACCAGCACCGGAGAGTCCTACGAGCAGTACTTC.

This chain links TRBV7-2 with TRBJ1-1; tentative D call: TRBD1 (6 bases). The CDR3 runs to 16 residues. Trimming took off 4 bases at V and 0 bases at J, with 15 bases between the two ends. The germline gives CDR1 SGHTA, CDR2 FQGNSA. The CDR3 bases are TGTGCCAGCAGCTCTAGACAGGTGGCCATGAACACTGAAGCTTTCTTT. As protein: CASSSRQVAMNTEAFF.

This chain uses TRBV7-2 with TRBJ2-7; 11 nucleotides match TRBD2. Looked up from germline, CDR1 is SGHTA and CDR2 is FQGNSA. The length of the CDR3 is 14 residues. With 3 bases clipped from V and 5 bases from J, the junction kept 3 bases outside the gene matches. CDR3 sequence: CASSLTSGENEQYF. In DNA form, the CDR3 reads TGTGCCAGCAGCTTGACTAGCGGGGAAAACGAGCAGTACTTC.

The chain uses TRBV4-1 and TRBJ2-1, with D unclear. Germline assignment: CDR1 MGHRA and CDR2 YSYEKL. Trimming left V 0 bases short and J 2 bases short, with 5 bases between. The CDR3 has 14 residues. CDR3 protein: CASSQESPYNEQFF. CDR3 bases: TGCGCCAGCAGCCAAGAATCCCCCTACAATGAGCAGTTCTTC.

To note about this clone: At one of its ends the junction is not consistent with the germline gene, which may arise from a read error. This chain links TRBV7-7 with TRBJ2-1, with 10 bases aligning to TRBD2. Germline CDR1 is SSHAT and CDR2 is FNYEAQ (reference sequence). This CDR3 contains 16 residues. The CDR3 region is CASSLRASGGNNEQFF. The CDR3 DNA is TGTGCTAGCAGCTTACGGGCTAGCGGGGGTAACAATGAGCAGTTCTTC.

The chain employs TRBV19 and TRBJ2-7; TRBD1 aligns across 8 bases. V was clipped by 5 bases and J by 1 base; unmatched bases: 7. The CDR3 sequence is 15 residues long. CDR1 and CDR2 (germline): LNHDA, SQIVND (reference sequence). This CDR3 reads CASSAGQGKSYEQYF. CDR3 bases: TGTGCCAGTAGTGCAGGACAGGGAAAATCCTACGAGCAGTACTTC.

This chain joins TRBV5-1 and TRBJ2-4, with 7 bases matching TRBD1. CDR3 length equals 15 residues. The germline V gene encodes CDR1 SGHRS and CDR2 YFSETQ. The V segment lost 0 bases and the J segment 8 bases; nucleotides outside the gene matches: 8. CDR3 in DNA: TGCGCCAGCAGCTTGGGAGGGGGCGCGTCGGACATTCAGTACTTC. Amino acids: CASSLGGGASDIQYF.

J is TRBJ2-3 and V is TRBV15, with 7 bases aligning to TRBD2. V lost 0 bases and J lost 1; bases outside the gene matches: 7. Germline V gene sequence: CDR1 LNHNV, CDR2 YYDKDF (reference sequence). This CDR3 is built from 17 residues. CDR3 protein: CATSRDYGGGGTDTQYF. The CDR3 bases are TGTGCCACCAGCAGAGATTACGGGGGAGGGGGCACAGATACGCAGTATTTT.

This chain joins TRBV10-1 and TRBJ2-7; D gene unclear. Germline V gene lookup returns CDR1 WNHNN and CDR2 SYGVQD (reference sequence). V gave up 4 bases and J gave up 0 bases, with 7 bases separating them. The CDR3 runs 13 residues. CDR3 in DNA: TGCGCCAGCAGTGGCCATAGCTCCTACGAGCAGTACTTC. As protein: CASSGHSSYEQYF.